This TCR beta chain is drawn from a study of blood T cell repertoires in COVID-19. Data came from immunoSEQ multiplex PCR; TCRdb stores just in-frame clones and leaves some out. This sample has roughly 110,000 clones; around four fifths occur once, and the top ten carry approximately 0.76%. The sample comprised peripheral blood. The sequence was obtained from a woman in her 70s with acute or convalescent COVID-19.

CDR3 DNA sequence: TGCGCCAGCAGCTTAGAGTTGGGCGATGAGCAGTTCTTC. It encodes CASSLELGDEQFF. This chain links TRBV5-1 with TRBJ2-1; D unclear. With 2 bases removed from V and 8 bases from J, the gap between germline ends came to 11 bases. CDR1 and CDR2 from the germline V gene are SGHRS and YFSETQ. The CDR3 has 13 amino acids.